What follows are 18 T cell receptor beta chains derived from one specimen sequenced in a study of shared clonotypes between healthy human individuals. Libraries were prepared by immunoSEQ multiplex PCR; TCRdb keeps only in-frame clonotypes and omits some of them. The table includes roughly 2.2 million clones, around 92% detected once. The source material was naive CD4+ T cells from PBMCs. The subset here: CD45RA+ positively selected. The receptor source for this set is a man aged 18 to 29 in good health. Some clones in this sample may be carry-over from other donors' samples.

This chain connects TRBV5-1 to TRBJ2-3; D not resolved. V lost 4 bases, J lost 8 bases, and 17 bases lay in between. Looked up from germline, CDR1 is SGHRS and CDR2 is YFSETQ. The CDR3 has 14 amino acids. The CDR3 reads CASSLLEARGTQYF. The CDR3 DNA follows: TGCGCCAGCAGCCTCCTAGAGGCGCGAGGTACGCAGTATTTT.

The chain couples TRBV27 to TRBJ1-5; D is uncertain. Trimming left V 1 base short and J 0 bases short, with 10 bases between. The germline gives CDR1 MNHEY, CDR2 SMNVEV (reference sequence). The CDR3 length is 16 residues. Written as DNA, the CDR3 is TGTGCCAGCAGTTTATGGGCGGGCTATAGCAATCAGCCCCAGCATTTT. As protein: CASSLWAGYSNQPQHF.

V is TRBV10-3 and J is TRBJ2-1; 12 bases align to TRBD2. After removal of 5 bases from V and 6 bases from J, the junction contained 8 bases not matched to a gene. The CDR3 runs to 16 residues. From germline, CDR1 is ENHRY and CDR2 SYGVKD. CDR3 sequence: CAISPRLAGVGNEQFF. The CDR3 DNA sequence: TGTGCCATCAGTCCCAGACTAGCGGGAGTGGGCAATGAGCAGTTCTTC.

The J gene is TRBJ1-5, the V gene TRBV7-6; the D gene is possibly TRBD1 (5 bases). V lost 5 bases to trimming and J lost 0 bases, with 11 bases between them. CDR1 SGHVS and CDR2 FNYEAQ come from the germline V gene. The length of the CDR3 is 15 residues. CDR3 amino acids: CASSPGTYSNQPQHF. In DNA, the CDR3 is TGTGCCAGCAGCCCAGGGACCTATAGCAATCAGCCCCAGCATTTT.

V and J are TRBV6-5 and TRBJ2-7; D call uncertain. V lost 4 bases and J 5 bases, leaving 15 bases between the germline ends. Germline V gene sequence: CDR1 MNHEY, CDR2 SVGAGI. CDR3 size: 14 residues. CDR3 protein: CASSLASVLDEQYF. The CDR3 coding sequence is TGTGCCAGCAGTTTGGCCTCAGTCCTGGACGAGCAGTACTTC.

The V gene is TRBV5-8, the J gene TRBJ1-4, with D uncertain. Germline values: CDR1 SGHTS, CDR2 YDEGEE. This CDR3 region has 15 residues. Deletions cut 6 bases from V and 12 bases from J, with 24 bases between. The CDR3 DNA is TGTGCCAGCATCCCGTTCTGGACGCCCGCTCAGGAACTGTTTTTT. It yields the protein CASIPFWTPAQELFF.

The J gene is TRBJ1-4, the V gene TRBV30; a weak D match, TRBD1 (6 bases). V was cut by 2 bases and J by 4 bases, with 14 bases left in between. This CDR3 is built from 15 residues. In germline, CDR1 is GTSNPN, CDR2 SVGIG (reference sequence). In nucleotides, the CDR3 is TGTGCCTGGAGTAAGGGGGTCGCCCATAATGAAAAACTGTTTTTT. Amino acid sequence: CAWSKGVAHNEKLFF. Combining the CDR3 with reference TRBV30 and TRBJ1-4 gives the whole variable domain SQTIHQWPATLVQPVGSPLSLECTVEGTSNPNLYWYRQAAGRGLQLLFYSVGIGQISSEVPQNLSASRPQDRQFILSSKKLLLSDSGFYLCAWSKGVAHNEKLFFGSGTQLSVL.

On this clone itself: This sample also contains other DNA sequences that code for the same CDR3. The chain has TRBV27 and TRBJ2-3; no definite D call. Germline lookup yields CDR1 MNHEY and CDR2 SMNVEV (reference sequence). The CDR3 has 12 amino acids. Trimming pared 5 bases from V and 1 base from J, leaving 4 bases between. CDR3 in amino acids: CASSPGTDTQYF. For the CDR3, the DNA is TGTGCCAGCAGTCCTGGCACAGATACGCAGTATTTT.

Notes on this clone: A junction end diverges from the germline sequence, so it may reflect a read error. The chain combines TRBV23-1 with TRBJ2-2, with D tentatively TRBD2 (6 bases). TRBV23-1 is an ORF for which the function is uncertain. The CDR3 is made up of 15 amino acids. CDR3 in DNA: TGCGCCAGCAGCCAATCAGATAGCGGTTCCGGGGAGCTGTTTTTT. This sequence encodes CASSQSDSGSGELFF.

The chain links TRBV6-5 to TRBJ2-7; 10 bases fit TRBD2. The CDR3 has 14 amino acids. Germline values: CDR1 MNHEY, CDR2 SVGAGI. V shed 8 bases and J 5 bases; nucleotides not matched to a gene: 9. The CDR3 spells CASRTGTSVHEQYF. The CDR3 DNA follows: TGTGCCAGCCGAACCGGGACTAGCGTGCACGAGCAGTACTTC.

This chain joins TRBV2 and TRBJ2-2; 10 positions match TRBD1. With V trimmed by 4 bases and J by 5 bases, 7 bases remained unmatched. The CDR3 extends over 16 amino acids. Germline CDR1 SNHLY, CDR2 FYNNEI. For the CDR3, the DNA is TGTGCCAGCAGTGGATGGACAGGGGGTCTAACCGGGGAGCTGTTTTTT. Protein: CASSGWTGGLTGELFF.

J is TRBJ1-1 and V is TRBV5-8; D gene unclear. Germline V gene data show CDR1 as SGHTS and CDR2 as YDEGEE. The CDR3 length is 17 residues. Trimming left V 4 bases short and J 0 bases short, with 19 bases between. CDR3 sequence: CASSTRGGFLMNTEAFF. As DNA, the CDR3 is TGTGCCAGCAGCACCCGCGGAGGGTTTCTAATGAACACTGAAGCTTTCTTT.

Note on this clone: The sample carries other DNA sequences with the same CDR3. V gene TRBV6-1 combines with J gene TRBJ1-2; D possibly corresponds to TRBD1 (6 bases). The CDR3 is made up of 15 amino acids. V lost 6 bases and J 4 bases, leaving 18 bases between the germline ends. Germline V gives CDR1 MNHNS, CDR2 SASEGT. The CDR3 here is CASSEEGGAGYGYTF. As DNA, the CDR3 is TGTGCCAGCAGCGAGGAGGGGGGGGCTGGCTATGGCTACACCTTC.

Concerning this clone: Other nucleotide sequences from this sample produce the same CDR3. This chain joins TRBV28 and TRBJ1-3; D remains unclear. Trimming removed 1 base at V and 2 bases at J, with 3 bases between. The CDR3 sequence is 13 residues long. The germline V gene has CDR1 MDHEN and CDR2 SYDVKM. The CDR3 region is CASSLYAGNTIYF. Here the CDR3 DNA reads TGTGCCAGCAGTTTATACGCTGGAAACACCATATATTTT. Complete variable domain (other parts from reference TRBV28 and TRBJ1-3): DVKVTQSSRYLVKRTGEKVFLECVQDMDHENMFWYRQDPGLGLRLIYFSYDVKMKEKGDIPEGYSVSREKKERFSLILESASTNQTSMYLCASSLYAGNTIYFGEGSWLTVV.

The J gene is TRBJ2-3, the V gene TRBV4-1; 8 nucleotides align to TRBD2. Germline assignment: CDR1 MGHRA and CDR2 YSYEKL. Trimming cost V 2 bases and J 4 bases; bases outside gene matches: 8. The CDR3 runs 16 residues. This chain's CDR3 is CASSQLLAEGADTQYF. In nucleotides, the CDR3 is TGCGCCAGCAGCCAATTACTAGCGGAAGGGGCAGATACGCAGTATTTT.

As to this clone: Other nucleotide sequences in the sample specify the same CDR3. V gene TRBV18 combines with J gene TRBJ2-5, with TRBD1 identical over 7 bases. Unmatched junction bases numbered 4, after V lost 3 bases and J lost 3 bases. Looked up from germline, CDR1 is KGHSH and CDR2 is LQKENI. This CDR3 is 14 amino acids long. Written as DNA, the CDR3 is TGTGCCAGCTCACCCCCGGGGACAGAAGAGACCCAGTACTTC. Translated, it gives CASSPPGTEETQYF.

The chain employs TRBV9 and TRBJ2-7; TRBD2 agrees at 12 bases. V dropped 4 bases and J dropped 3; count of bases not matched to a gene: 8. Germline assignment: CDR1 SGDLS and CDR2 YYNGEE. The CDR3 is 16 residues long. The CDR3 is CASSLKTSGSYYEQYF. CDR3 in DNA: TGTGCCAGCAGCCTCAAGACTAGCGGGAGTTACTACGAGCAGTACTTC.

This chain connects TRBV9 to TRBJ1-1; no definite D call. The CDR3 totals 14 residues. V lost 4 bases to trimming and J lost 4 bases, with 14 bases between them. Germline CDR1 SGDLS, CDR2 YYNGEE. In DNA form, the CDR3 reads TGTGCCAGCAGCCTCAATATTGGGAGCACTGAAGCTTTCTTT. This translates into CASSLNIGSTEAFF. Supplemented by reference TRBV9 and TRBJ1-1, the full variable domain reads DSGVTQTPKHLITATGQRVTLRCSPRSGDLSVYWYQQSLDQGLQFLIQYYNGEERAKGNILERFSAQQFPDLHSELNLSSLELGDSALYFCASSLNIGSTEAFFGQGTRLTVV.